This T cell receptor beta chain was sequenced during a study of blood T cell repertoires in COVID-19 (dated by TCRdb to the early 2020s). In terms of the full investigation: Samples covering the acute and convalescent phases of COVID-19 were provided by collaborators in the United States, Italy and Spain. Subjects who had been exposed to COVID-19, were actively infected with it, or had recovered from it provided the deeply sampled blood TCRbeta repertoires that made up the dataset. Nearly every sample came with metadata listing a de-identified subject ID, COVID-19 status, age in years and sex. The material from the prospective study consisted of cDNA or gDNA derived from T cells, B-cell-depleted T cells, or PBMCs. The repertoires were released in a freely available public database meant as a resource for research on the immune response to SARS-CoV-2. Where available, HLA class I and class II types were obtained from metadata supplied by the sample provider rather than from assay-based typing. Samples were obtained from the ongoing ImmuneRACE study (first 160 participants) and from over a thousand subjects provided by 6 global collaborators.

Samples from volunteer blood donors who had recovered from COVID-19 were contributed by a second Seattle source. Collaborating institutions collected whole blood in K2EDTA tubes following their own protocols. For TCRbeta analysis, collaborators shipped samples in one of three forms: frozen whole blood, isolated PBMCs, or DNA extracted from either of those sample types. TCRbeta CDR3 regions were amplified from genomic DNA using the immunoSEQ Assay, a bias-controlled multiplex PCR. On the study's bioinformatics: The number of nucleated cells in each sample was estimated from the amplification of reference gene primers within the assay. To quantify the absolute abundance of each unique TCRbeta CDR3 rearrangement, sequence reads were collapsed and filtered. For each sample, productive Simpson clonality was calculated as the square root of Simpson's diversity index over productive rearrangements. TCRdb's version of the immuneACCESS table is confined to in-frame rearrangements and falls short of the full clone set. An unresolved V gene accounts for under half of the shortfall where checked; the remainder is of unknown origin. D and trimming come from the DNA, and the V and J calls and clone size come from that table. This sample lists approximately 210,000 clones; around nine tenths were detected once. The ten largest clones represent about 6.8% of the sample.

About this clone itself: This clone's antigen is unknown. Base qualities are missing; no much larger clone stands one base away.

Here is what the overall study found, with its caveats: The quantity of clinical and demographic metadata differed by source and by participant and was supplied without curation.

This clonotype originated in a woman in her 40s who had recovered from COVID-19. Material: peripheral blood.

The CDR3: CASSFEGNTEAFF. The nucleotide sequence reads as follows: TGTGCCAGTAGTTTTGAGGGGAACACTGAAGCTTTCTTT. The V gene is TRBV19 and the J gene is TRBJ1-1, with no D gene named confidently. CDR1 and CDR2 were assigned from the germline V gene (reference sequence) as LNHDA and SQIVND. The trim is 5 bases for V and 1 base for J, with a gap of 8 bases between the germline ends. The CDR3 numbers 13 residues from cysteine through phenylalanine. The CDR3 DNA has 39 bases and is translated from base 1.